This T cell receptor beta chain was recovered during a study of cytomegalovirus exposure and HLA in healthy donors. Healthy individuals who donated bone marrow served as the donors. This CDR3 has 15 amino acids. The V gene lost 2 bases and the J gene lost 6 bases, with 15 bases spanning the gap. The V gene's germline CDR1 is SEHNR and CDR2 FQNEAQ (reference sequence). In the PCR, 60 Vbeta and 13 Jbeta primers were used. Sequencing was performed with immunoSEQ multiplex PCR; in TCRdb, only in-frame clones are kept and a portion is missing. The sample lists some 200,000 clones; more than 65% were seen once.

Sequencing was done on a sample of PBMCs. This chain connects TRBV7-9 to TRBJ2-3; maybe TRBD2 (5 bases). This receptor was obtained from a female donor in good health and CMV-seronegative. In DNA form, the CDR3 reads TGTGCCAGCAGCTTATTCCTAGCCCAGGAGGATACGCAGTATTTT. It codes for CASSLFLAQEDTQYF. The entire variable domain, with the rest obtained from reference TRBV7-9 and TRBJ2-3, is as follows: DTGVSQNPRHKITKRGQNVTFRCDPISEHNRLYWYRQTLGQGPEFLTYFQNEAQLEKSRLLSDRFSAERPKGSFSTLEIQRTEQGDSAMYLCASSLFLAQEDTQYFGPGTRLTVL.